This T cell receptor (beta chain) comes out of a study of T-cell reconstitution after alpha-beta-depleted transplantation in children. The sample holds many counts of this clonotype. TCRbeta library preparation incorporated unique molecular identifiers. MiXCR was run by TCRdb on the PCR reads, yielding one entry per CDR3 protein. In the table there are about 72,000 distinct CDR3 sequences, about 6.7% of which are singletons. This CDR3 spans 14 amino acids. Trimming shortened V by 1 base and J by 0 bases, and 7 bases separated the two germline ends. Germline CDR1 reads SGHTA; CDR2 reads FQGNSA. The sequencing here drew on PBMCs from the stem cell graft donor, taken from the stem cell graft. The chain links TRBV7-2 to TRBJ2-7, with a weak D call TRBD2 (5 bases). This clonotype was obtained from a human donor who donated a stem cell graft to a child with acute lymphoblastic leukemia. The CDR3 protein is CASSLVRDSYEQYF. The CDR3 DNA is TGTGCCAGCAGCTTAGTCCGGGACTCCTACGAGCAGTACTTC.